This T cell receptor (beta chain) was documented in a study of PD-L1 blockade in urothelial cancer (dated by TCRdb to between 2016 and 2019). Regarding the complete study: Therapy was started at some point between 2014 and 2016 for all patients, and atezolizumab 1,200 mg was administered intravenously every 3 weeks. Twenty-five of 29 patients were identified as males with urothelial cancer of bladder origin, and a prior smoking history was reported by 18 of 29 patients. An ECOG performance status of 0 or 1 was recorded for the patients, and 0 to 3 prior chemotherapy regimens had been received by the patients. Blood samples were analyzed 3 weeks after the start of treatment (second dose) and 6 weeks after the start of treatment. Blood samples yielded a median of around 140,000 T cells and more than 80,000 unique TCRs, with median clonality 0.080. The study, an exploratory multi-omic analysis, examined somatic, immune and clinical correlates of response to PD-L1 blockade with atezolizumab in urothelial cancer. Pretreatment tumor samples, along with matched peripheral blood serially collected before and after atezolizumab treatment, were subjected to TCR sequencing. Durable clinical benefit meant progression-free survival longer than 6 months, and TCR features were also tested against progression-free and overall survival. In the same patients, whole exome sequencing and RNA sequencing of pretreatment tumors were performed in addition to TCR sequencing. Durable clinical benefit was achieved by nine patients but not by the remaining 20. Pretreatment blood TCR-seq was available for around 29 patients, at least one posttreatment blood collection was obtained for 25 or so patients, and tumor TCR-seq was available for 25 or so patients. General study outcomes and caveats: Because of the small sample size (n ≈ 29) and the many exploratory analyses performed, the results are intended to be regarded as hypothesis-generating. Improved progression-free and overall survival was associated with having pretreatment peripheral blood TCR clonality below the median. At 3 weeks after the start of treatment, tumor-associated TCR clones in peripheral blood had expanded more in patients with durable benefit (n ≈ 22, p = 0.022).

From a lookup of the germline V gene (reference sequence), CDR1 and CDR2 are LNHDA and SQIVND. CDR3 length: 16 amino acids, cysteine to phenylalanine. Left in the record is the CDR3 DNA by itself, 48 bases read in frame from the first base. V trim: 5 bases; J trim: 4 bases; unmatched bases: 8. Points on this clone: No antigen is known for it. Per-nucleotide qualities are absent, and no much larger clonotype sits a single base away.

Synthetic TCR analog templates were spiked into each PCR so that absolute template abundance could be estimated from read counts. Using the immunoSEQ assay, TCRbeta CDR3 regions were amplified from genomic DNA with bias-controlled V and J gene primers. Sequencing of rearranged TCRbeta segments was performed at approximately 20X coverage. For the original study's pipeline: Clustering was used to correct sequencing errors, and CDR3s were annotated against IMGT so that V, D and J genes could be assigned. Downstream analyses used only productive TCRbeta rearrangements, leaving out any out-of-frame or stop-codon sequences. Clonality was calculated as one minus the Shannon entropy normalized by the log of the number of unique productive sequences. Fisher's exact test with Benjamini-Hochberg correction, using a cutoff of adjusted p below 0.01, was how clones that differed between time points or between blood and tumor were identified. TCRdb took this table from immuneACCESS and kept in-frame rearrangements with V and J called. Such tables lack part of the clones; where checked against another copy, unresolved V genes explain under half of the gap, and the rest is unexplained. Clone size and V and J calls were adopted from that table, with D and trimming inferred from the DNA. The sample table holds roughly 43,000 clones, of which about 80% were seen once. Approximately 2.7% of the sample comes from the top ten.

A cohort of 25 to 30 patients with locally advanced or metastatic urothelial carcinoma, treated at Memorial Sloan Kettering on a trial protocol, was included. Peripheral blood mononuclear cells were collected pretreatment and during treatment, with between 1 and 8 total time points per patient. The Qiagen DNeasy Blood extraction kit was used to purify genomic DNA from total PBMCs and from tumor samples. PBMCs were collected pretreatment and during treatment and were isolated and stored as previously described. This chain joins TRBV19 to TRBJ2-6; 7 central bases correspond to TRBD1. This TCR derives from a man in his 70s with urothelial cancer. The sequencing used PBMCs, collected around atezolizumab (anti-PD-L1) treatment. The nucleotide sequence is given as TGTGCCAGTAGTTCTAACAGGGGCGCGGGGGCCAACGTCCTGACTTTC. Translation gives CASSSNRGAGANVLTF.